A single sample is the source of the 22 T cell receptor beta chains below, sequenced in a study of response to subunit inactivated influenza vaccine. TCRdb re-analysed the RT-PCR reads in MiXCR, keeping a single row per CDR3 protein. Among about 580,000 distinct CDR3 sequences listed, 14% were seen once. Source: PBMCs from blood, taken roughly 12 days after vaccination. The source is a man aged 50 to 60 who received an inactivated influenza vaccine.

The rearrangement links TRBV4-2 to TRBJ2-5; D is possibly TRBD1 (6 bases). V was clipped by 0 bases and J by 2 bases, with 10 bases between them. The CDR3 covers 15 residues. Germline V gene sequence: CDR1 LGHNA, CDR2 YNFKEQ. DNA of the CDR3: TGTGCCAGCAGCCAAGACAGGGGTAGTCAAGAGACCCAGTACTTC. Its protein is CASSQDRGSQETQYF.

The chain employs TRBV29-1 and TRBJ2-7; D ambiguous. CDR3 size: 13 residues. The ends were cut back, 4 bases at V and 3 bases at J, with 13 bases in the middle. CDR1 and CDR2 (germline): SQVTM, ANQGSEA. The CDR3: CSVVWKRGYEQYF. As DNA, the CDR3 is TGCAGCGTTGTTTGGAAGAGAGGCTACGAGCAGTACTTC.

This clonotype was detected a few times. The CDR3 DNA reads as TGTGCCAGCAGCGTAGATAGCGGGAGAAATACGCAGTATTTT. Residues: CASSVDSGRNTQYF. This chain joins TRBV9 and TRBJ2-3, with 9 bases that match TRBD2. Losses at the gene ends were 0 bases for V and 7 bases for J; bases not matched to a gene: 3. Germline V gives CDR1 SGDLS, CDR2 YYNGEE. This CDR3 has 14 amino acids.

This clonotype has a handful of counts. J is TRBJ2-7 and V is TRBV3-1; possibly TRBD2 for D (6 bases). Germline V gene sequence: CDR1 LGHDT, CDR2 YNNKEL (reference sequence). There are 14 residues in the CDR3. V was shortened by 7 bases and J by 3 bases, with 16 bases between the two germline ends. The CDR3 region has the DNA TGTGCCAGCACCCGGAAGGAGGGGTACTACGAGCAGTACTTC. It yields the protein CASTRKEGYYEQYF.

The J gene is TRBJ2-7, the V gene TRBV25-1; the D is unclear. V was clipped by 3 bases and J by 3 bases, with 6 bases between them. This CDR3 has 12 amino acids. Germline values: CDR1 MGHDK, CDR2 SYGVNS. This CDR3 reads CASSEKYYEQYF. DNA of the CDR3: TGTGCCAGCAGTGAGAAATACTACGAGCAGTACTTC.

This clonotype has just a few counts. The rearrangement joins TRBV20-1 to TRBJ2-1; D is uncertain. This CDR3 is 12 amino acids long. Germline CDR1 is DFQATT and CDR2 is SNEGSKA (reference sequence). Deletions cut 6 bases from V and 3 bases from J, with 9 bases between. This CDR3 is CSAAPHYNEQFF. For the CDR3, the DNA is TGCAGTGCCGCGCCACACTACAATGAGCAGTTCTTC.

This clonotype was seen a handful of times. The CDR3 DNA is TGTGCCAGCAGTATCCTCGGGACAGGGCTCACAGATACGCAGTATTTT. Translating it yields CASSILGTGLTDTQYF. The gene calls are TRBV28 and TRBJ2-3; 9 bases line up with TRBD1. The CDR3 has 16 residues. Germline trimming cut 5 bases from V and 2 bases from J; bases unmatched to any gene: 8. Germline loops: CDR1 MDHEN, CDR2 SYDVKM.

The chain is built from TRBV4-3 and TRBJ2-3, with 11 bases matching TRBD2. V was pared by 3 bases and J by 4 bases, with 6 bases of the junction left unmatched. The V gene's germline CDR1 is LGHNA and CDR2 YSLEER. This CDR3 has 16 amino acids. CDR3 in DNA: TGCGCCAGCAGCCATACTAGCGGGGGATCCGCAGATACGCAGTATTTT. This sequence encodes CASSHTSGGSADTQYF.

The chain links TRBV14 to TRBJ2-7, with a weak D call TRBD2 (6 bases). Germline values: CDR1 SGHDN, CDR2 FVKESK. The V and J ends lost 1 base and 4 bases respectively, with 14 bases between them. This CDR3 is built from 15 residues. CDR3 protein: CASSQGRRRGYEQYF. CDR3 nucleotides: TGTGCCAGCAGCCAAGGTCGACGGAGGGGATACGAGCAGTACTTC.

The chain uses TRBV20-1 and TRBJ1-5; TRBD1 matches at 7 bases. Germline CDR1 is DFQATT and CDR2 is SNEGSKA (reference sequence). This CDR3 is 12 amino acids long. V shed 4 bases, J shed 6 bases, and the junction held 3 bases outside the gene matches. CDR3 bases: TGCAGTGCTAACCGGGACAGTCAGCCCCAGCATTTT. Its protein is CSANRDSQPQHF.

This CDR3 reads CATSSPRTGGADTQYF. The CDR3 nucleotides are TGTGCCACCAGTAGTCCGCGGACGGGTGGGGCAGATACGCAGTATTTT. This chain uses TRBV15 with TRBJ2-3; no definite D call. Germline CDR1 is LNHNV and CDR2 is YYDKDF (reference sequence). The germline V and J ends were trimmed by 6 bases and 4 bases, with 20 bases remaining between them. The CDR3 consists of 16 residues. The full variable domain, with the rest looked up from reference TRBV15 and TRBJ2-3, is DAMVIQNPRYQVTQFGKPVTLSCSQTLNHNVMYWYQQKSSQAPKLLFHYYDKDFNNEADTPDNFQSRRPNTSFCFLDIRSPGLGDTAMYLCATSSPRTGGADTQYFGPGTRLTVL.

For the CDR3, the DNA is TGCAGTGCTATTACCGGGATTCGGCGCTCCGAGCAGTACTTC. This gives the protein CSAITGIRRSEQYF. This rearrangement joins TRBV20-1 to TRBJ2-7, with D possibly being TRBD2 (5 bases). The CDR3 runs 14 residues. V gave up 4 bases and J gave up 6 bases, with 19 bases separating them. Per germline, CDR1 DFQATT and CDR2 SNEGSKA (reference sequence).

This sequence joins TRBV6-5 and TRBJ2-7; no clear D gene. This CDR3 spans 14 amino acids. Germline values: CDR1 MNHEY, CDR2 SVGAGI. Trimming pared 0 bases from V and 3 bases from J, leaving 9 bases between. The CDR3, as DNA: TGTGCCAGCAGTTACTCGATCACGGACTACGAGCAGTACTTC. Translated: CASSYSITDYEQYF.

This clonotype appeared many times. The chain couples TRBV29-1 to TRBJ2-7, with a weak D call TRBD1 (5 bases). V was trimmed by 2 bases and J by 1 base, leaving 12 bases between them. CDR1 SQVTM and CDR2 ANQGSEA come from the germline V gene. The CDR3 is 14 residues long. CDR3 region: CSVEHESGSYEQYF. CDR3 nucleotides: TGCAGCGTTGAACACGAATCAGGGTCCTACGAGCAGTACTTC.

CDR3 amino acids: CSAGGQTQETQYF. The CDR3 DNA reads TGCAGTGCGGGGGGACAGACGCAAGAGACCCAGTACTTC. J is TRBJ2-5 and V is TRBV20-1; tentatively, D is TRBD1 (7 bases). The CDR3 runs 13 residues. CDR1 is DFQATT and CDR2 is SNEGSKA in the germline V gene (reference sequence). V was cut by 6 bases and J by 2 bases, with 13 bases left in between.

This clonotype was detected only a few times. This rearrangement joins TRBV28 to TRBJ1-3, with TRBD1 as a possible D gene (5 bases). The germline gives CDR1 MDHEN, CDR2 SYDVKM. This CDR3 is built from 16 residues. The germline V and J ends were trimmed by 0 bases and 0 bases, with 9 bases remaining between them. This CDR3 reads CASSLWGPFSGNTIYF. The CDR3 DNA follows: TGTGCCAGCAGTTTATGGGGGCCGTTCTCTGGAAACACCATATATTTT.

The DNA for the CDR3 is TGTGCCAGCAGCTTAAGTCCGGGACAGGGGGCCGAGACCCAGTACTTC. Its translation: CASSLSPGQGAETQYF. The V call is TRBV5-6, the J call TRBJ2-5, with 12 bases fitting TRBD1. This CDR3 has 16 residues. With V trimmed by 2 bases and J by 5 bases, 7 bases remained unmatched. Germline V CDR1 and CDR2: SGHDT, YYEEEE.

V and J are TRBV5-1 and TRBJ1-2; possible D gene TRBD1, 6 bases. The CDR3 has 14 amino acids. V gave up 1 base and J gave up 3 bases, with 10 bases separating them. Germline-derived CDR1 and CDR2 are SGHRS and YFSETQ. The CDR3 loop reads CASSLRGVYYGYTF. CDR3 coding DNA: TGCGCCAGCAGCTTGAGGGGGGTATACTATGGCTACACCTTC.

The J gene is TRBJ2-7, the V gene TRBV28; no firm D call. Trimming shortened V by 2 bases and J by 5 bases, and 7 bases separated the two germline ends. This CDR3 comprises 12 residues. Germline V gene lookup returns CDR1 MDHEN and CDR2 SYDVKM. CDR3 sequence: CASSLMGNEQYF. As DNA, the CDR3 is TGTGCCAGCAGTTTAATGGGCAACGAGCAGTACTTC.

The chain is built from TRBV20-1 and TRBJ2-2; TRBD2 might be the D (5 bases). Trimming pared 0 bases from V and 6 bases from J, leaving 14 bases between. This CDR3 is 15 amino acids long. CDR1 is DFQATT and CDR2 is SNEGSKA in the germline V gene (reference sequence). This CDR3 is CSARDPYEGPGELFF. The CDR3 region has the DNA TGCAGTGCTAGAGATCCCTACGAGGGTCCCGGGGAGCTGTTTTTT.

There are a few counts of this clonotype. The V call is TRBV20-1, the J call TRBJ1-5; D ambiguous. Looked up from germline, CDR1 is DFQATT and CDR2 is SNEGSKA (reference sequence). The CDR3 is 14 amino acids. Trimming shortened V by 4 bases and J by 1 base, and 11 bases separated the two germline ends. The DNA of the CDR3 is TGCAGTGCTACGGACGCGTTAAGCAATCAGCCCCAGCATTTT. Its translation: CSATDALSNQPQHF.

This clonotype was observed a few times. The chain recombines TRBV20-1 with TRBJ2-3; 10 bases match TRBD1. The CDR3 extends over 15 amino acids. Germline CDR1 and CDR2: DFQATT and SNEGSKA (reference sequence). V gave up 0 bases and J gave up 7 bases; unmatched junction bases: 7. The CDR3 DNA is TGCAGTGCTAGAGATCTCGGACAGGGGGATTATACGCAGTATTTT. Residues: CSARDLGQGDYTQYF.